The 6 T cell receptor beta chains in this list originate from one sample, sequenced in a study of CD8+ T cells in alopecia areata. RNA, once extracted, was reverse transcribed into cDNA for use as the sequencing template. Assay: immunoSEQ multiplex PCR; the TCRdb copy retains only in-frame clones and omits some. The sample includes 150,000 or so clones, roughly 50% of them seen just once. What was sequenced was CD4+ T cells sorted from blood. The receptors were gathered from a human donor with alopecia areata.

The chain carries TRBV30 and TRBJ2-1, with TRBD2 identical over 8 bases. This CDR3 spans 13 amino acids. The germline V gene has CDR1 GTSNPN and CDR2 SVGIG (reference sequence). The J segment lost 5 bases and the V segment lost 7 bases, leaving 7 bases of the junction unmatched. Here the CDR3 DNA reads TGTGCCTTACTAGCGGCCCGACACAATGAGCAGTTCTTC. It encodes CALLAARHNEQFF.

V gene TRBV27 combines with J gene TRBJ2-1, with 7 nucleotides matching TRBD2. The CDR3 is made up of 14 amino acids. Germline lookup yields CDR1 MNHEY and CDR2 SMNVEV (reference sequence). With 3 bases clipped from V and 6 bases from J, the junction kept 5 bases outside the gene matches. The CDR3 protein is CASSLWEGPNEQFF. The CDR3 DNA reads TGTGCCAGCAGTTTGTGGGAGGGCCCCAATGAGCAGTTCTTC.

About this clone: Other DNA sequences from this sample encode an identical CDR3 as well. CDR3 sequence (DNA): TGCGCCAGCAGCTTGGGACAATTTCAAGAGACCCAGTACTTC. This gives the protein CASSLGQFQETQYF. The chain links TRBV5-1 to TRBJ2-5, with no clear D. The CDR3 has 14 amino acids. The germline V and J ends were trimmed by 0 bases and 2 bases, with 8 bases remaining between them. The germline V gene has CDR1 SGHRS and CDR2 YFSETQ.

The chain employs TRBV20-1 and TRBJ2-1; D unclear. CDR3 length equals 11 residues. CDR1 is DFQATT, CDR2 SNEGSKA, per germline (reference sequence). The ends were cut back, 0 bases at V and 10 bases at J, with 7 bases in the middle. CDR3 bases: TGCAGTGCTAGAGATGGCGGAGAGCAGTTCTTC. It yields the protein CSARDGGEQFF.

This rearrangement joins TRBV5-4 to TRBJ2-3, with D tentatively TRBD1 (5 bases). V was shortened by 1 base and J by 2 bases, with 11 bases between the two germline ends. This CDR3 has 15 residues. Germline V gene data show CDR1 as SGHNT and CDR2 as YYREEE (reference sequence). The CDR3 DNA sequence: TGTGCCAGCAGCTTGAGGCAGGGATACACAGATACGCAGTATTTT. Residues: CASSLRQGYTDTQYF. Filled out from reference TRBV5-4 and TRBJ2-3, the complete variable domain reads ETGVTQSPTHLIKTRGQQVTLRCSSQSGHNTVSWYQQALGQGPQFIFQYYREEENGRGNFPPRFSGLQFPNYSSELNVNALELDDSALYLCASSLRQGYTDTQYFGPGTRLTVL.

The gene calls are TRBV7-9 and TRBJ2-5, with 8 bases that match TRBD1. CDR3 size: 15 residues. Germline CDR1 reads SEHNR; CDR2 reads FQNEAQ (reference sequence). Trimming took 0 bases from V and 3 from J; bases not matched to a gene: 3. DNA for the CDR3: TGTGCCAGCAGCTTAGCGGACAGGGTCAAAGAGACCCAGTACTTC. This translates into CASSLADRVKETQYF.